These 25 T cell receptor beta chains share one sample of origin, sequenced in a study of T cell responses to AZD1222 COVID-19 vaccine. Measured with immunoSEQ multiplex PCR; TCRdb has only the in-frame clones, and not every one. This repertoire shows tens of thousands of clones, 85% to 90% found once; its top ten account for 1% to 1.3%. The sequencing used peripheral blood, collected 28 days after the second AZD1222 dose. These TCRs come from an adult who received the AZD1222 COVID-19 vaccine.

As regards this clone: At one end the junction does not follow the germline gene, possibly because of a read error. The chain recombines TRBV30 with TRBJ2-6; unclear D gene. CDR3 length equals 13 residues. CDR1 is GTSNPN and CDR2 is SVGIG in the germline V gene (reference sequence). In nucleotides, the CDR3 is TGTGCCTGGGGTACGTCTGGGGTCAACGTCCTGACTTTC. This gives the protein CAWGTSGVNVLTF.

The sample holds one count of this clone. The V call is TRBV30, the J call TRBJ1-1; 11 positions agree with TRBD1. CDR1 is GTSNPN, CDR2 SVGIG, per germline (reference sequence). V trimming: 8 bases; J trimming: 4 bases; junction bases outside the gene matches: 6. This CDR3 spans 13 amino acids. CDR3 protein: CAHLGQGATEAFF. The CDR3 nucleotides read TGTGCCCACCTAGGACAGGGGGCCACTGAAGCTTTCTTT.

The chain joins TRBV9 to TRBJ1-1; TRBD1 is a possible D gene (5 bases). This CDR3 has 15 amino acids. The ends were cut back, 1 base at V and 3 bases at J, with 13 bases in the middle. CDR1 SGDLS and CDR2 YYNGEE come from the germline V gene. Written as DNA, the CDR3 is TGTGCCAGCAGCGTAATGGGGACGGGTGACACTGAAGCTTTCTTT. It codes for CASSVMGTGDTEAFF. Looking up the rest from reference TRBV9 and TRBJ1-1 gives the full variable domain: DSGVTQTPKHLITATGQRVTLRCSPRSGDLSVYWYQQSLDQGLQFLIQYYNGEERAKGNILERFSAQQFPDLHSELNLSSLELGDSALYFCASSVMGTGDTEAFFGQGTRLTVV.

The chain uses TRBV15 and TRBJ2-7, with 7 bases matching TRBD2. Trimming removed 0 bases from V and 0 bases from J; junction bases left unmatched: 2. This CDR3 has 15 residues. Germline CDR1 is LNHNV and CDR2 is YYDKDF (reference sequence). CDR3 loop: CATSRERENSYEQYF. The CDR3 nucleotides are TGTGCCACCAGCAGAGAGCGGGAGAACTCCTACGAGCAGTACTTC.

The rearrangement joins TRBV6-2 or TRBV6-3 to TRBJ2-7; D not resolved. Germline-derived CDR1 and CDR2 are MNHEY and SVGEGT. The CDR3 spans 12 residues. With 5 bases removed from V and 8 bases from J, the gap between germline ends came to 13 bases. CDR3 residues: CASSPRTAQQYF. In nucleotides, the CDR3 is TGTGCCAGCAGTCCCAGGACGGCCCAGCAGTACTTC.

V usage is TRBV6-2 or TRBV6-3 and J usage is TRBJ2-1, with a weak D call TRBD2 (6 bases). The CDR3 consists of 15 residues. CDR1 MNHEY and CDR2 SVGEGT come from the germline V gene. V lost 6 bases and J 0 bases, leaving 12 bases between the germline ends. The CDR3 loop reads CASSFSGSSYNEQFF. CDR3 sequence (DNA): TGTGCCAGCAGCTTTAGCGGAAGCTCCTACAATGAGCAGTTCTTC.

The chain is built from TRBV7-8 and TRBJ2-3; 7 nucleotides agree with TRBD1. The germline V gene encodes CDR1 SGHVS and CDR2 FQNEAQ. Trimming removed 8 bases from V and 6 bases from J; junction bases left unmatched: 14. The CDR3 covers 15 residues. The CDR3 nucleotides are TGTGCCAGCGTGGGACAGATCTTGGGTTCGGATACGCAGTATTTT. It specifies CASVGQILGSDTQYF.

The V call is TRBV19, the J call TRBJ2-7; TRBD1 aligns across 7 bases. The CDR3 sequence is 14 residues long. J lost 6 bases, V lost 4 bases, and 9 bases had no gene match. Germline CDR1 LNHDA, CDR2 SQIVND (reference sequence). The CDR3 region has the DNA TGTGCCAGTAGTAGCCGTAGAGGGGGCATCGAGCAGTACTTC. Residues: CASSSRRGGIEQYF. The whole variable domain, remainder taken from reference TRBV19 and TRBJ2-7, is DGGITQSPKYLFRKEGQNVTLSCEQNLNHDAMYWYRQDPGQGLRLIYYSQIVNDFQKGDIAEGYSVSREKKESFPLTVTSAQKNPTAFYLCASSSRRGGIEQYFGPGTRLTVT.

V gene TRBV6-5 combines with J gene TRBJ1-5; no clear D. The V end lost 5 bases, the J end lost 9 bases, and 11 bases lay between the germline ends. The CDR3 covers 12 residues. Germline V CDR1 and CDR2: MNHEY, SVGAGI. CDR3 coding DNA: TGTGCCAGCAGTCCGGTCGTCTGGCCCCAGCATTTT. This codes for CASSPVVWPQHF.

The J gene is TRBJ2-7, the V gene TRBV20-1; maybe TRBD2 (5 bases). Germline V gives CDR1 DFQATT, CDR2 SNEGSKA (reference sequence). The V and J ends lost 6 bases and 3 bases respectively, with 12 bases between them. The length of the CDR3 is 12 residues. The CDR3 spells CSASQRDYEQYF. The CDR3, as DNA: TGCAGTGCCAGTCAGAGGGACTACGAGCAGTACTTC.

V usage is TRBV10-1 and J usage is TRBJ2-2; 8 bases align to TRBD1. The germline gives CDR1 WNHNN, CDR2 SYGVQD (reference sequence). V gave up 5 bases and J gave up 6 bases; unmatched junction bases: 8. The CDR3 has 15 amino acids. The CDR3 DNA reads TGCGCCAGCAGTAAGGTGACAGGGGCCGCCGGGGAGCTGTTTTTT. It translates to CASSKVTGAAGELFF.

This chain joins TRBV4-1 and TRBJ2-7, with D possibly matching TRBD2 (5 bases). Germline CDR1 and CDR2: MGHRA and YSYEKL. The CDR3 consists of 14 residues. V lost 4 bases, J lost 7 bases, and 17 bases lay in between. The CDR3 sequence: CASSPGPPGEEQYF. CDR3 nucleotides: TGCGCCAGCAGCCCCGGCCCCCCCGGGGAGGAGCAGTACTTC.

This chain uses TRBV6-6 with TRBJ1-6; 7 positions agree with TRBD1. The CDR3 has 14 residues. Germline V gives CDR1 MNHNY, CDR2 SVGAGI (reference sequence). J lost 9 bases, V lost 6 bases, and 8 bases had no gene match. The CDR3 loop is CASSPTGESSPLHF. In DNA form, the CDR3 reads TGTGCCAGCAGCCCTACAGGGGAGAGTTCACCCCTCCACTTT.

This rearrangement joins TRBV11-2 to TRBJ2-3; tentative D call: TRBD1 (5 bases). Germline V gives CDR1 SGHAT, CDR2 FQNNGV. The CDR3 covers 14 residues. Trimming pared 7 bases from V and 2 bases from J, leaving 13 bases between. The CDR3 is CASTIDSNTDTQYF. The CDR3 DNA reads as TGTGCCAGCACCATAGACAGTAACACAGATACGCAGTATTTT.

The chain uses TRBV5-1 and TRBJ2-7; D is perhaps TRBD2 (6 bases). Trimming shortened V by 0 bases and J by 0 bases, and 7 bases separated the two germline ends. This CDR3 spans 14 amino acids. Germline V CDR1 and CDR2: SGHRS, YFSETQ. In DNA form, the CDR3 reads TGCGCCAGCAGCTTGGTTAGCGGCTCCTACGAGCAGTACTTC. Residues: CASSLVSGSYEQYF.

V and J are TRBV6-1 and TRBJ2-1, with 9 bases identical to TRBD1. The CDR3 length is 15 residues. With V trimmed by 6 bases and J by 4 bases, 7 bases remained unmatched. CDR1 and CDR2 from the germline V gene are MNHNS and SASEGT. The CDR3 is CASSDHRGLYNEQFF. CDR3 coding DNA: TGTGCCAGCAGCGACCACAGGGGGCTTTACAATGAGCAGTTCTTC.

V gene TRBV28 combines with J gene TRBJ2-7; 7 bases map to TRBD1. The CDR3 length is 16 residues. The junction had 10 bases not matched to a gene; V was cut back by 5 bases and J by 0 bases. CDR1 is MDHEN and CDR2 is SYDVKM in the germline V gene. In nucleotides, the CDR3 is TGTGCCAGCAGTCCACAACAGGGGTCACGCTCCTACGAGCAGTACTTC. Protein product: CASSPQQGSRSYEQYF.

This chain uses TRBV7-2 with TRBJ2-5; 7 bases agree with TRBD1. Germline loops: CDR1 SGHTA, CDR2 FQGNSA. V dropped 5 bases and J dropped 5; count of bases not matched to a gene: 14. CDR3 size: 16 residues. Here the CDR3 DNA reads TGTGCCAGCAGCCTTCACGGACAGGAGTACATTGAGACCCAGTACTTC. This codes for CASSLHGQEYIETQYF.

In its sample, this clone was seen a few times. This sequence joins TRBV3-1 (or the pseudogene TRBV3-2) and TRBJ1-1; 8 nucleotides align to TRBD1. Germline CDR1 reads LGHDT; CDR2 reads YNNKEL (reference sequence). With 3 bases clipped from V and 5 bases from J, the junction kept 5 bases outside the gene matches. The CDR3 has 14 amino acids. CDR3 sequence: CASSHRGPMTEAFF. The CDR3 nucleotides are TGTGCCAGCAGCCACAGGGGGCCGATGACTGAAGCTTTCTTT.

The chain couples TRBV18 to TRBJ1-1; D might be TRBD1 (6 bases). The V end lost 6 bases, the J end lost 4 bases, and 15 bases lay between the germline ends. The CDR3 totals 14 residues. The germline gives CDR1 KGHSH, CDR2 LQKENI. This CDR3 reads CASSDSIRGTEAFF. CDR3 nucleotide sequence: TGTGCCAGCTCGGACAGCATCCGGGGCACTGAAGCTTTCTTT.

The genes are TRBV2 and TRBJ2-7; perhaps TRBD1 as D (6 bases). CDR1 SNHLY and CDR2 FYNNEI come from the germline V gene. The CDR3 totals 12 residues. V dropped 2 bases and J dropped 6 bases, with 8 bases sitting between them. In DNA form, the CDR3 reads TGTGCCAGCAGTGAACAGGGGAGCGAGCAGTACTTC. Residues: CASSEQGSEQYF.

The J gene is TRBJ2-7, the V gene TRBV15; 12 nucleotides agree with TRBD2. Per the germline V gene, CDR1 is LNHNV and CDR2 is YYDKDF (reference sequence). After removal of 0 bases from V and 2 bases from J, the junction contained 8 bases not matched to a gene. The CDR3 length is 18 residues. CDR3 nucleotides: TGTGCCACCAGCAGAGACCTACTTACTAGCGGGAGGACCTACGAGCAGTACTTC. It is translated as CATSRDLLTSGRTYEQYF.

The CDR3 region is CAITRDPLETQYF. The DNA for the CDR3 is TGTGCCATCACCCGGGACCCCCTAGAGACCCAGTACTTC. The J gene is TRBJ2-5, the V gene TRBV10-3; tentatively, D is TRBD1 or TRBD2 (5 bases each). The CDR3 length is 13 residues. The V gene lost 7 bases and the J gene lost 4 bases, with 13 bases spanning the gap. Looked up from germline, CDR1 is ENHRY and CDR2 is SYGVKD.

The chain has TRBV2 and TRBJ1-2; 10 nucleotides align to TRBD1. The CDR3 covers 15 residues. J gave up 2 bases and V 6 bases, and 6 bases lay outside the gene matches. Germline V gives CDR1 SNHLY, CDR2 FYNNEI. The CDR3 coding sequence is TGTGCCAGCAGCTGGGAGGGACAGGGGAACTATGGCTACACCTTC. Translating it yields CASSWEGQGNYGYTF.

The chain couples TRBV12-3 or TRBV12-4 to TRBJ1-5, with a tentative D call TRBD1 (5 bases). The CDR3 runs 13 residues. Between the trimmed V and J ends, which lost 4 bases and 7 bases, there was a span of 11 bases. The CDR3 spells CASSSGSRQPQHF. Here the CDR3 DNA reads TGTGCCAGCAGTTCAGGGTCAAGGCAGCCCCAGCATTTT.